This T cell receptor (beta chain) was sequenced during a study of T cell repertoires in cytomegalovirus infection (dated by TCRdb to the late 2010s). Some background on the complete study: Because public TCR beta signatures pointed to carriage of CMV infection together with the matching HLA type, the HLA type of each donor mattered for the analysis. Points the paper makes about the study in general: The ex vivo response was dominated by HLA-C-restricted CMV-specific TCR beta clonotypes, which also provided the single most frequent clonotype in two of eight donors. Carriers of CMV infection plus the relevant HLA type were discriminated by the cumulative frequency of public TCR beta family members in the study cohort and in an independent roughly 350-donor cohort.

Instrument used: Illumina HiSeq 1500. In TCRdb, the public reads were trimmed at Q25 with fastp and aligned with MiXCR, with productive beta chains retained. All rows with the same CDR3 protein become a single entry with the most common DNA and genes. Counted in this sample were 250,000 to 300,000 distinct CDR3 sequences; 20% to 30% of them appeared once. The top ten clones comprise around 14% of the sample. This clonotype was counted only a few times. Its antigen is still unknown. Base qualities were left out, and no much larger clone turns up one base away. V ends up 1 base short and J 4 bases short, with an unmatched junction base count of 7. In the germline V gene (reference sequence), CDR1 corresponds to LGHDT and CDR2 to YNNKEL. The CDR3 sequence holds 17 residues, the cysteine and phenylalanine included. Just the 51-base CDR3 DNA is kept, in frame starting at base 1.

The rearrangement combines TRBV3-1 with TRBJ2-1; the central 10 bases match TRBD2. The source of this sequence is a human donor in good health (CMV status not recorded). Some clones in this sample may be carry-over from other donors' samples. The source material was PBMCs. The sequenced DNA is TGTGCCAGCAGCCAAGTCCTAGCGGGGGCCCAGTACAATGAGCAGTTCTTC. This encodes CASSQVLAGAQYNEQFF.